This passage covers 8 T cell receptor beta chains from one sample sequenced in a study of cytomegalovirus exposure and HLA in healthy donors. The PCR made use of 60 Vbeta and 13 Jbeta primers. Assay: immunoSEQ multiplex PCR; the TCRdb copy retains only in-frame clones and omits some. This table lists about 160,000 clones. Input material: PBMCs. The source is a man aged 25 to 40 in good health and CMV-seronegative.

In DNA, the CDR3 is TGTGCCAGCAGCTTAGGGGGGGAGGCTTTCTTT. Amino acid sequence: CASSLGGEAFF. The chain joins TRBV11-3 to TRBJ1-1; possibly TRBD1 for D (5 bases). V was pared by 1 base and J by 11 bases, with 8 bases between. CDR3 length: 11 amino acids. Germline lookup yields CDR1 SGHNT and CDR2 YENEEA.

The rearrangement links TRBV9 to TRBJ1-4; D is uncertain. CDR3 size: 13 residues. CDR1 is SGDLS and CDR2 is YYNGEE in the germline V gene. V was pared by 2 bases and J by 7 bases, with 9 bases between. CDR3 loop: CASSVTGSEKLFF. CDR3 DNA sequence: TGTGCCAGCAGCGTCACGGGGTCTGAAAAACTGTTTTTT.

This chain uses TRBV29-1 with TRBJ1-1; D remains ambiguous. Germline CDR1 SQVTM, CDR2 ANQGSEA. This CDR3 is built from 11 residues. The ends were cut back, 4 bases at V and 3 bases at J, with 6 bases in the middle. CDR3 amino acids: CSVVRDTEAFF. The CDR3 nucleotides are TGCAGCGTTGTCCGGGACACTGAAGCTTTCTTT.

The chain has TRBV5-1 and TRBJ1-5; D might be TRBD1 (5 bases). The length of the CDR3 is 17 residues. Germline V gene data show CDR1 as SGHRS and CDR2 as YFSETQ. V gave up 0 bases and J gave up 0 bases, with 13 bases separating them. Here the CDR3 reads CASSLVRRQISNQPQHF. CDR3 sequence (DNA): TGCGCCAGCAGCTTGGTGAGACGACAGATTAGCAATCAGCCCCAGCATTTT.

In the case of this clone: Different DNA sequences within this sample yield the same CDR3. The J gene is TRBJ2-5, the V gene TRBV5-1; weak D call: TRBD2 (6 bases). The germline V gene has CDR1 SGHRS and CDR2 YFSETQ. This CDR3 has 16 residues. Trimming took off 4 bases at V and 4 bases at J, with 20 bases between the two ends. Written as DNA, the CDR3 is TGCGCCAGCAGCCGGGGTCGGGGGAGGTTTGCAGAGACCCAGTACTTC. Its protein product is CASSRGRGRFAETQYF.

The chain employs TRBV15 and TRBJ2-5; tentatively, D is TRBD1 (5 bases). Trimming took 0 bases from V and 2 from J, leaving 13 bases between them. The CDR3 spans 16 residues. CDR1 is LNHNV, CDR2 YYDKDF, per germline (reference sequence). The CDR3: CATSRDRMTVQETQYF. The CDR3 DNA sequence: TGTGCCACCAGCAGAGATCGAATGACAGTTCAAGAGACCCAGTACTTC.

This chain joins TRBV27 and TRBJ2-3; possibly TRBD2 for D (6 bases). This CDR3 spans 18 amino acids. Trimming stripped 2 bases from V and 2 bases from J, with 20 bases between. Per germline, CDR1 MNHEY and CDR2 SMNVEV (reference sequence). The CDR3 loop is CASSLGFRGLYDTDTQYF. CDR3 nucleotide sequence: TGTGCCAGCAGTTTAGGATTTCGGGGACTCTATGACACAGATACGCAGTATTTT.

The chain combines TRBV2 with TRBJ2-2, with 8 bases lining up with TRBD1. V shed 8 bases and J 8 bases; nucleotides not matched to a gene: 7. The CDR3 is made up of 13 amino acids. Germline-derived CDR1 and CDR2 are SNHLY and FYNNEI. The CDR3 reads CASLQGAFGELFF. The CDR3 DNA sequence: TGTGCCAGCCTCCAGGGGGCGTTTGGGGAGCTGTTTTTT.